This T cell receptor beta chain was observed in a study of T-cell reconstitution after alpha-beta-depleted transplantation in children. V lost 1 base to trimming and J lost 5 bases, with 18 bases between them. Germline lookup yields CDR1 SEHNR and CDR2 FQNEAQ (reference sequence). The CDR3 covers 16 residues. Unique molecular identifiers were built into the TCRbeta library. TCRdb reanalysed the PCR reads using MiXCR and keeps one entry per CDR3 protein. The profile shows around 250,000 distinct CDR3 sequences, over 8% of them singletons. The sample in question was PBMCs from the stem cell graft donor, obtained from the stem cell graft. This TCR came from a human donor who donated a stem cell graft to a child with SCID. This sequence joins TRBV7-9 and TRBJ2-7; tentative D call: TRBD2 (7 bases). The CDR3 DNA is TGTGCCAGCAGCTTAGAACTAGCGCAGGGGCGACACGAGCAGTACTTC. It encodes CASSLELAQGRHEQYF. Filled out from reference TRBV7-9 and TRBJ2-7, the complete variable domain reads DTGVSQNPRHKITKRGQNVTFRCDPISEHNRLYWYRQTLGQGPEFLTYFQNEAQLEKSRLLSDRFSAERPKGSFSTLEIQRTEQGDSAMYLCASSLELAQGRHEQYFGPGTRLTVT.